This is a list of T cell receptor beta chains from one sample in a study of identical twins. TCRdb re-analysed the 5' RACE reads in MiXCR, keeping a single row per CDR3 protein. The table lists 200,000 to 250,000 distinct CDR3 sequences, approximately 8% of them singletons, with about 5.8% in the top ten. The same specimen was also included in a second study, on yellow fever vaccine responses in identical twins.

The source material was CD8+ T cells sorted from blood. The receptors shown here come from a woman aged 18-29 years in good health. CDR3s include the opening cysteine and the closing phenylalanine or tryptophan. The order of the fields is V gene, clone size, CDR3 length, J gene, D gene, CDR3 DNA, CDR3 protein. D genes are given only for firm matches. Clone size appears in some rows only: once, few, many, or a class for an expanded clone.

V: TRBV29-1; size: many; length: 12; J: TRBJ1-1; D: .; DNA: TGCAGCGTTGAATTAGGTAACACTGAAGCTTTCTTT; CDR3: CSVELGNTEAFF
V: TRBV5-1; size: few; length: 16; J: TRBJ2-2; D: TRBD1; DNA: TGCGCCAGCAGCTTGTCTGAGACAGGGGACACCGGGGAGCTGTTTTTT; CDR3: CASSLSETGDTGELFF
V: TRBV29-1; size: many; length: 12; J: TRBJ1-1; D: .; DNA: TGCAGCGTTGTGGGCCAGGACACTGAAGCTTTCTTT; CDR3: CSVVGQDTEAFF
V: TRBV6-5; size: many; length: 15; J: TRBJ2-3; D: .; DNA: TGTGCCAGCAGTTACTCGACGGAGGGTAGAGATACGCAGTATTTT; CDR3: CASSYSTEGRDTQYF
V: TRBV29-1; size: many; length: 14; J: TRBJ2-7; D: .; DNA: TGCAGCGTTCGGGACCTAAACAGGGACTACGAGCAGTACTTC; CDR3: CSVRDLNRDYEQYF
V: TRBV2; size: .; length: 14; J: TRBJ2-7; D: .; DNA: TGTGCCAGCAGTGATAGGAAAATTCCCTACGAGCAGTACTTC; CDR3: CASSDRKIPYEQYF
V: TRBV6-6; size: few; length: 12; J: TRBJ2-1; D: TRBD2; DNA: TGTGCCAGCAGTTATAGCGGGTTTGAGCAGTTCTTC; CDR3: CASSYSGFEQFF
V: TRBV12-3/TRBV12-4; size: .; length: 17; J: TRBJ2-1; D: .; DNA: TGTGCCAGCAGTGGGCGGGGTGCAAAACCGCTGTACAATGAGCAGTTCTTC; CDR3: CASSGRGAKPLYNEQFF
V: TRBV20-1; size: few; length: 11; J: TRBJ1-4; D: .; DNA: TGCAGTGCTAGAGAGGGGACATGGCTGTTTTTT; CDR3: CSAREGTWLFF
V: TRBV6-5; size: many; length: 13; J: TRBJ1-3; D: .; DNA: TGTGCCAGCAGTTACGGATCTGGAAACACCATATATTTT; CDR3: CASSYGSGNTIYF
V: TRBV12-3/TRBV12-4; size: many; length: 16; J: TRBJ1-6; D: .; DNA: TGTGCCAGCAGTCCCGAACAGGATGCCTATAATTCACCCCTCCACTTT; CDR3: CASSPEQDAYNSPLHF
V: TRBV7-9; size: many; length: 16; J: TRBJ2-7; D: .; DNA: TGTGCCAGCAGCTTAGTGGGACCAGGGGCTCGGAACGAGCAGTACTTC; CDR3: CASSLVGPGARNEQYF
V: TRBV6-1; size: .; length: 12; J: TRBJ1-2; D: .; DNA: TGTGCCATCGGGTCCGGGGAGAGTGGCTACACCTTC; CDR3: CAIGSGESGYTF
V: TRBV4-1; size: few; length: 13; J: TRBJ2-1; D: .; DNA: TGCGCCAGCGCCCAGGGCCCGTCCAATGAGCAGTTCTTC; CDR3: CASAQGPSNEQFF
V: TRBV7-9; size: .; length: 15; J: TRBJ2-1; D: .; DNA: TGTGCCAGCAGTCCAGCCTGGGGGGCCTACAATGAGCAGTTCTTC; CDR3: CASSPAWGAYNEQFF
V: TRBV29-1; size: few; length: 15; J: TRBJ2-7; D: TRBD1; DNA: TGCAGCGTTGAAGGCCTAGGGGACAGAGGCTACGAGCAGTACTTC; CDR3: CSVEGLGDRGYEQYF
V: TRBV6-5; size: few; length: 13; J: TRBJ2-1; D: .; DNA: TGTGCCAGCAGTTACGCCGCGTACAATGAGCAGTTCTTC; CDR3: CASSYAAYNEQFF
V: TRBV12-3/TRBV12-4; size: few; length: 13; J: TRBJ2-5; D: .; DNA: TGTGCCAGCAGTTGGCAGAGGATGGAGACCCAGTACTTC; CDR3: CASSWQRMETQYF
V: TRBV5-1; size: .; length: 15; J: TRBJ1-4; D: .; DNA: TGCGCCAGCAAAACCAGCAGGAATCAGTGGGAAAAACTGTTTTTT; CDR3: CASKTSRNQWEKLFF
V: TRBV27; size: many; length: 14; J: TRBJ2-2; D: .; DNA: TGTGCCAGCAGTTTGCAAGAGGGCGCCGGGGAGCTGTTTTTT; CDR3: CASSLQEGAGELFF
V: TRBV20-1; size: .; length: 14; J: TRBJ1-6; D: .; DNA: TGCAGTGCACGGACGGGTGTGCTGAATTCACCCCTCCACTTT; CDR3: CSARTGVLNSPLHF
V: TRBV12-3/TRBV12-4; size: many; length: 14; J: TRBJ2-1; D: TRBD2; DNA: TGTGCCAGCAGTTCAGGGACTAGCGCTAATGAGCAGTTCTTC; CDR3: CASSSGTSANEQFF
V: TRBV20-1; size: many; length: 15; J: TRBJ2-1; D: TRBD1; DNA: TGCAGTGCAGTATACAGGGGGCAAGGTTGGGATGAGCAGTTCTTC; CDR3: CSAVYRGQGWDEQFF
V: TRBV4-1; size: many; length: 12; J: TRBJ2-5; D: .; DNA: TGCGCCAGCAGCCAAGATTCGGAGACCCAGTACTTC; CDR3: CASSQDSETQYF
V: TRBV11-2; size: .; length: 17; J: TRBJ1-3; D: .; DNA: TGTGCCAGCAGCTTAGACTACATCGATCCGTCTGGAAACACCATATATTTT; CDR3: CASSLDYIDPSGNTIYF
V: TRBV5-5; size: .; length: 14; J: TRBJ2-7; D: .; DNA: TGTGCCAGCAGCTTTTCGCTCCGCTCCTACGAGCAGTACTTC; CDR3: CASSFSLRSYEQYF
V: TRBV6-1; size: many; length: 15; J: TRBJ2-6; D: .; DNA: TGTGCCAGCAGTGAAGATGGGACTGGGGCCAACGTCCTGACTTTC; CDR3: CASSEDGTGANVLTF
V: TRBV20-1; size: .; length: 14; J: TRBJ2-7; D: .; DNA: TGCAGTGAGGATAAGGGGGAGGGCACCTACGAGCAGTACTTC; CDR3: CSEDKGEGTYEQYF
V: TRBV4-2; size: many; length: 16; J: TRBJ2-1; D: .; DNA: TGTGCCAGCAGCCAAGCCGTGCTTAACGACCACAATGAGCAGTTCTTC; CDR3: CASSQAVLNDHNEQFF
V: TRBV3-1; size: .; length: 17; J: TRBJ2-3; D: .; DNA: TGTGCCAGCAGCCAAGTTTGGCGGGCCTCCCCCACAGATACGCAGTATTTT; CDR3: CASSQVWRASPTDTQYF
V: TRBV6-1; size: .; length: 13; J: TRBJ2-7; D: .; DNA: TGTGCCATCCAATCAGGGGATTGGGGCGAGCAGTACTTC; CDR3: CAIQSGDWGEQYF
V: TRBV5-1; size: .; length: 14; J: TRBJ2-5; D: .; DNA: TGCGCCAGCAGCTTGGTTGGGTACCAAGAGACCCAGTACTTC; CDR3: CASSLVGYQETQYF
V: TRBV10-2; size: many; length: 14; J: TRBJ2-3; D: .; DNA: TGCGCCAGCAGCAACGGGATACGGGCAGATACGCAGTATTTT; CDR3: CASSNGIRADTQYF
V: TRBV12-3/TRBV12-4; size: many; length: 13; J: TRBJ1-3; D: TRBD1; DNA: TGTGCCAGCAGTTTCTCTCGTGACAGGGCGCGACCTTTT; CDR3: CASSFSRDRARPF
V: TRBV28; size: many; length: 14; J: TRBJ1-5; D: .; DNA: TGTGCCAGCAGTTTTCAGGGGCAGGCAAAGCCCCAGCATTTT; CDR3: CASSFQGQAKPQHF
V: TRBV4-2; size: many; length: 17; J: TRBJ2-1; D: .; DNA: TGTGCCAGCAGCCAAGATCGGGACGCTAGCTCCTACAATGAGCAGTTCTTC; CDR3: CASSQDRDASSYNEQFF
V: TRBV10-3; size: .; length: 22; J: TRBJ2-7; D: TRBD2; DNA: TGTGCCATCAGTGAGATGGAATTAGGGGGCGTGCTTAGCGGGAGGACCATCCACGAGCAGTACTTC; CDR3: CAISEMELGGVLSGRTIHEQYF
V: TRBV4-1; size: few; length: 16; J: TRBJ2-3; D: TRBD1; DNA: TGCGCCAGCCAGCCAAGAGGACAGGGGGGCGGTAGTACGCAGTATTTT; CDR3: CASQPRGQGGGSTQYF
V: TRBV4-1; size: many; length: 17; J: TRBJ2-2; D: TRBD1; DNA: TGCGCCAGCAGCCTGAGACAGGGGGCTCTTCCGACCGGGGAGCTGTTTTTT; CDR3: CASSLRQGALPTGELFF
V: TRBV6-1; size: few; length: 13; J: TRBJ1-2; D: .; DNA: TGTGCCAGCAGTGAAGCGCTCAGTTATGGCTACACCTTC; CDR3: CASSEALSYGYTF
V: TRBV9; size: many; length: 14; J: TRBJ1-6; D: .; DNA: TGTGCCAGCAGCGCGGACGGCATTGGGTCACCCCTCCACTTT; CDR3: CASSADGIGSPLHF
V: TRBV7-7; size: many; length: 13; J: TRBJ2-3; D: TRBD1; DNA: TGTGCCAGCAGCTCGGAGGCGGACAGGACGCAGTATTTT; CDR3: CASSSEADRTQYF
V: TRBV27; size: many; length: 13; J: TRBJ2-7; D: .; DNA: TGTGCCAGCAGTTTTGGGGTTACCTACGAGCAGTACTTC; CDR3: CASSFGVTYEQYF
V: TRBV20-1; size: .; length: 15; J: TRBJ2-7; D: TRBD1; DNA: TGCAGTGCTGCCTCGGGACAGGGGCCCGGCTACGAGCAGTACTTC; CDR3: CSAASGQGPGYEQYF
V: TRBV2; size: .; length: 13; J: TRBJ2-7; D: .; DNA: TGTGCCAGCAGTGGTGCGGAGGCATACGAGCAGTACTTC; CDR3: CASSGAEAYEQYF
V: TRBV20-1; size: few; length: 13; J: TRBJ2-7; D: TRBD1; DNA: TGCAGTGCAACCCGGGACAGGGATTACGAGCAGTACTTC; CDR3: CSATRDRDYEQYF
V: TRBV5-1; size: many; length: 16; J: TRBJ2-1; D: TRBD1; DNA: TGCGCCAGCAGCTTCCCGGACAGGAGCTCCTACAATGAGCAGTTCTTC; CDR3: CASSFPDRSSYNEQFF
V: TRBV12-3/TRBV12-4; size: few; length: 13; J: TRBJ1-4; D: .; DNA: TGTGCCAGCAGTTCCGACAGTTTCGAAAAACTGTTTTTT; CDR3: CASSSDSFEKLFF
V: TRBV9; size: .; length: 18; J: TRBJ2-1; D: TRBD2; DNA: TGTGCCAGCAGCCCTCCCCCGTCGCGGGAGATACTCTACAATGAGCAGTTCTTC; CDR3: CASSPPPSREILYNEQFF